These T cell receptor beta chains were read from a single sample in a study of T cell repertoires in cytomegalovirus infection. These receptors are not linked to any known antigen. TCRdb reprocessed the reads via MiXCR and lists one record per CDR3 protein. The repertoire includes 700,000 to 950,000 distinct CDR3 sequences, about 30% of them detected once, and around 12% sits in the top ten. Sequencing used cultured CD8+ T cells from PBMCs, obtained from culture after CMV antigen stimulation. All receptors come from a human donor in good health (CMV status not recorded). Some clones in this sample may be carry-over from other donors' samples. Each CDR3 is given with its conserved first and last residue. A D gene is named only where the DNA matches it firmly.

>TRBJ2-4|TRBD1|TRBV4-1
CASSPSFLDRGRNIQYF
>TRBJ2-3|TRBD1|TRBV9
CASSPKPGQGNPSTDTQYF
>TRBJ2-2|.|TRBV7-2
CASSGGAGGELFF
>TRBJ1-1|.|TRBV19
CASSPGPSRSGNTEAFF
>TRBJ2-1|.|TRBV12-3/TRBV12-4
CASSTRADEQFF
>TRBJ2-7|.|TRBV6-1
CASSSGSHEQYF
>TRBJ1-5|.|TRBV4-3
CASSQAVYSNQPQHF
>TRBJ2-1|.|TRBV29-1
CSVGAGDNEQFF
>TRBJ2-3|.|TRBV6-1
CASSRMGDTQYF
>TRBJ2-5|TRBD2|TRBV6-2/TRBV6-3
CASSYSSLRGLGETQYF
>TRBJ2-7|.|TRBV7-9
CASSLALRQLSSYEQYF
>TRBJ2-7|.|TRBV15
CATSRSLGAYEQYF
>TRBJ2-1|.|TRBV12-3/TRBV12-4
CVSQPGRGYYNEQFF
>TRBJ1-6|TRBD1|TRBV28
CASSRDRAGSPLHF
>TRBJ2-1|.|TRBV4-3
CASSQEYRVNYNEQFF
>TRBJ2-4|.|TRBV4-2
CASSQDWGTAKNIQYF
>TRBJ1-1|.|TRBV6-2/TRBV6-3
CAISVGGLNTEAFF
>TRBJ1-5|.|TRBV6-1
CASTIGQGLNQPQHF
>TRBJ2-7|.|TRBV7-8
CASSLKWTAYEQYF
>TRBJ1-1|.|TRBV12-5
CASGLEANTEAFF
>TRBJ2-1|TRBD2|TRBV19
CASRDGLAGIWEQFF
>TRBJ1-2|TRBD1|TRBV2
CASSGRTGGKRDGYTF
>TRBJ1-1|TRBD1|TRBV19
CASSITGGLRTEAFF
>TRBJ1-2|.|TRBV27
CASSSGGLNYGYTF
>TRBJ1-5|.|TRBV20-1
CSAYYSNQPQHF
>TRBJ1-5|.|TRBV11-2
CASSLSGVRGNQPQHF
>TRBJ1-2|.|TRBV6-1
CASSELPGNYGYTF
>TRBJ2-1|.|TRBV6-5
CASGGGGGSSYNEQFF
>TRBJ1-3|.|TRBV12-3/TRBV12-4
CASKVVGGTGNTIYF